Below, 17 T cell receptor beta chains from the same sample are listed, as sequenced in a study of cytomegalovirus exposure and HLA in healthy donors. Researchers ran the PCR with 60 Vbeta and 13 Jbeta primers. Produced via immunoSEQ multiplex PCR; TCRdb's table is partial and in-frame only. The sample has about 140,000 clones; almost 85% are singletons. Specimen: PBMCs. These TCRs come from a woman aged 55-69 years in good health and CMV-seropositive.

The gene calls are TRBV2 and TRBJ2-7, with 8 nucleotides matching TRBD1. Germline V gene lookup returns CDR1 SNHLY and CDR2 FYNNEI. The CDR3 length is 15 residues. The V and J ends lost 6 bases and 4 bases, in that order; junction bases with no gene match: 11. In DNA form, the CDR3 reads TGTGCCAGCAGGGCAGGACAGGGAGAAGCGTACGAGCAGTACTTC. It specifies CASRAGQGEAYEQYF.

The chain joins TRBV27 to TRBJ2-7, with D maybe TRBD2 (5 bases). Deletions cut 6 bases from V and 2 bases from J, with 11 bases between. The CDR3 sequence is 13 residues long. The germline V gene encodes CDR1 MNHEY and CDR2 SMNVEV (reference sequence). The CDR3 loop is CASSLGKTYEQYF. The CDR3 DNA reads TGTGCCAGCAGCCTCGGGAAAACCTACGAGCAGTACTTC.

V is TRBV10-3 and J is TRBJ2-2; 10 bases fit TRBD2. CDR3 length: 14 amino acids. V lost 9 bases, J lost 4 bases, and 5 bases stayed unmatched. Germline CDR1 ENHRY, CDR2 SYGVKD. CDR3 amino acids: CAIPLAGATGELFF. In DNA form, the CDR3 reads TGTGCCATTCCTCTAGCGGGAGCCACCGGGGAGCTGTTTTTT.

CDR3 amino acids: CASSSAGEQPQHF. In DNA, the CDR3 is TGTGCCAGCAGTTCGGCAGGGGAACAGCCCCAGCATTTT. The V and J genes are TRBV28 and TRBJ1-5; D is perhaps TRBD1 (6 bases). The CDR3 contains 13 residues. Per the germline V gene, CDR1 is MDHEN and CDR2 is SYDVKM. V was shortened by 4 bases and J by 7 bases, with 11 bases between the two germline ends.

The genes are TRBV9 and TRBJ2-5; 10 bases align to TRBD2. The J segment lost 5 bases and the V segment lost 3 bases, leaving 10 bases of the junction unmatched. The CDR3 covers 16 residues. From germline, CDR1 is SGDLS and CDR2 YYNGEE. CDR3 sequence reads: CASSAGLAVEWETQYF. CDR3 coding DNA: TGTGCCAGCAGCGCCGGACTAGCGGTAGAGTGGGAGACCCAGTACTTC.

This sequence joins TRBV27 and TRBJ2-7; the match to TRBD2 covers 7 bases. CDR1 is MNHEY, CDR2 SMNVEV, per germline (reference sequence). CDR3 length: 16 amino acids. V was pared by 8 bases and J by 0 bases, with 13 bases of the junction left unmatched. CDR3 bases: TGTGCCAGCTTACCGGGGGGTGTACCTCGCTCCTACGAGCAGTACTTC. Protein product: CASLPGGVPRSYEQYF.

The chain recombines TRBV29-1 with TRBJ2-3; TRBD2 aligns across 8 bases. Trimming at V came to 0 bases and at J to 4 bases, leaving 9 bases not matched to a gene. The CDR3 totals 16 residues. CDR1 is SQVTM, CDR2 ANQGSEA, per germline. DNA of the CDR3: TGCAGCGTTGAAGATCCAACGGGAGGGCCCTCAGATACGCAGTATTTT. Translated, it gives CSVEDPTGGPSDTQYF.

The CDR3 DNA reads TGTGCCTGGAGTGCCGACACCAGATATGCAACTAATGAAAAACTGTTTTTT. Protein sequence: CAWSADTRYATNEKLFF. V and J are TRBV30 and TRBJ1-4; D call uncertain. This CDR3 is built from 17 residues. Germline V gene lookup returns CDR1 GTSNPN and CDR2 SVGIG (reference sequence). The V end was cut by 1 base, the J end by 0 bases, with 15 bases between.

This clone was recorded only once. The genes are TRBV5-4 and TRBJ2-5, with 14 bases lining up with TRBD2. The last part of the DNA fits TRBJ2-7 better; the J call may be wrong. The germline V gene encodes CDR1 SGHNT and CDR2 YYREEE (reference sequence). The CDR3 has 16 residues. The CDR3 region is CASSYPGLAGDDEQYF. The CDR3 DNA reads TGTGCCAGCAGCTACCCGGGACTAGCGGGAGACGACGAGCAGTACTTC.

The chain joins TRBV7-2 to TRBJ2-7; 8 bases align to TRBD1. Per germline, CDR1 SGHTA and CDR2 FQGNSA. J lost 6 bases, V lost 5 bases, and 3 bases had no gene match. The CDR3 contains 12 residues. The CDR3: CASSRTGFEQYF. Written as DNA, the CDR3 is TGTGCCAGCAGCCGGACAGGGTTCGAGCAGTACTTC.

The chain employs TRBV29-1 and TRBJ1-4; TRBD1 matches at 8 bases. The CDR3 consists of 12 residues. The junction had 6 bases not matched to a gene; V was cut back by 7 bases and J by 8 bases. Germline CDR1 and CDR2: SQVTM and ANQGSEA. CDR3 in amino acids: CSGRTGNEKLFF. The CDR3 nucleotides read TGCAGCGGGCGGACAGGGAACGAAAAACTGTTTTTT. Together with reference TRBV29-1 and TRBJ1-4, the CDR3 gives the full variable domain: SAVISQKPSRDICQRGTSLTIQCQVDSQVTMMFWYRQQPGQSLTLIATANQGSEATYESGFVIDKFPISRPNLTFSTLTVSNMSPEDSSIYLCSGRTGNEKLFFGSGTQLSVL.

The genes are TRBV7-8 and TRBJ2-7, with D perhaps TRBD2 (6 bases). Germline CDR1 and CDR2: SGHVS and FQNEAQ. Trimming pared 1 base from V and 7 bases from J, leaving 14 bases between. The CDR3 length is 14 residues. This chain's CDR3 is CASSLDGLAREQYF. The CDR3 nucleotides read TGTGCCAGCAGCTTAGACGGGCTAGCGAGGGAGCAGTACTTC.

V usage is TRBV2 and J usage is TRBJ1-4; D unresolved. Germline assignment: CDR1 SNHLY and CDR2 FYNNEI. The CDR3 is 13 residues long. The V end was cut by 7 bases, the J end by 7 bases, with 13 bases between. CDR3 sequence reads: CASMRVEGEKLFF. CDR3 bases: TGTGCCAGCATGAGGGTCGAAGGTGAAAAACTGTTTTTT. Complete variable domain (other parts from reference TRBV2 and TRBJ1-4): EPEVTQTPSHQVTQMGQEVILRCVPISNHLYFYWYRQILGQKVEFLVSFYNNEISEKSEIFDDQFSVERPDGSNFTLKIRSTKLEDSAMYFCASMRVEGEKLFFGSGTQLSVL.

V gene TRBV10-1 combines with J gene TRBJ1-3; a possible D gene is TRBD1 (5 bases). V lost 0 bases, J lost 4 bases, and 19 bases lay in between. This CDR3 comprises 18 residues. Germline CDR1 and CDR2: WNHNN and SYGVQD (reference sequence). Here the CDR3 DNA reads TGCGCCAGCAGTGAGTCGTGGGACTCGCTCCCAATCGGAAACACCATATATTTT. Amino acids: CASSESWDSLPIGNTIYF.

This chain joins TRBV27 and TRBJ2-5, with 14 bases identical to TRBD2. CDR3 length: 16 residues. CDR1 is MNHEY and CDR2 is SMNVEV in the germline V gene (reference sequence). After removal of 5 bases from V and 5 bases from J, the junction contained 7 bases not matched to a gene. CDR3 in DNA: TGTGCCAGCAGTCCCCGACTAGCGGGAGGGGGTGAGACCCAGTACTTC. Translation gives CASSPRLAGGGETQYF.

The chain uses TRBV18 and TRBJ1-3; perhaps TRBD1 as D (6 bases). This CDR3 is 16 amino acids long. Trimming left V 0 bases short and J 4 bases short, with 13 bases between. Germline assignment: CDR1 KGHSH and CDR2 LQKENI. The DNA for the CDR3 is TGTGCCAGCTCACCACCGGGGGGGCATCACGGAAACACCATATATTTT. This codes for CASSPPGGHHGNTIYF.

Comment on this clone: Germline and junction disagree at one end, which may indicate a read error. The V call is TRBV11-3, the J call TRBJ2-2; 8 positions agree with TRBD1. The CDR3 loop spans 15 amino acids. Germline values: CDR1 SGHNT, CDR2 YENEEA. The CDR3 region is CASSLWTGNPGELFF. The DNA for the CDR3 is TGTGCCAGCAGCTTATGGACAGGGAACCCCGGGGAGCTGTTTTTT.